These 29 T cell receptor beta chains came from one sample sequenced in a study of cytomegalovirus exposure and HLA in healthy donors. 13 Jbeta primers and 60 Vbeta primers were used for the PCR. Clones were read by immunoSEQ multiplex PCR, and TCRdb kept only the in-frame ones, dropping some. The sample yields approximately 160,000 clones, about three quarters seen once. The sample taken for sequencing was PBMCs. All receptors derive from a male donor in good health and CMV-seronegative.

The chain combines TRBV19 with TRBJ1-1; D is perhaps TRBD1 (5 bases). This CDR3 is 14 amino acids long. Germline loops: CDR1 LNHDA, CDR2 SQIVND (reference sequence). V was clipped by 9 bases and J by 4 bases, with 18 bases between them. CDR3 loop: CASPPGGGVTEAFF. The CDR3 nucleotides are TGTGCCAGCCCTCCCGGGGGAGGCGTCACTGAAGCTTTCTTT. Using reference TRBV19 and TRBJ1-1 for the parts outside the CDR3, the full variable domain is DGGITQSPKYLFRKEGQNVTLSCEQNLNHDAMYWYRQDPGQGLRLIYYSQIVNDFQKGDIAEGYSVSREKKESFPLTVTSAQKNPTAFYLCASPPGGGVTEAFFGQGTRLTVV.

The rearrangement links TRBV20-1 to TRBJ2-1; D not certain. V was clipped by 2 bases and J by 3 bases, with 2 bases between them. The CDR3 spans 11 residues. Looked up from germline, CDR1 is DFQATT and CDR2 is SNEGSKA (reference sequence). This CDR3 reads CSARYYNEQFF. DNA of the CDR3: TGCAGTGCTAGATACTACAATGAGCAGTTCTTC.

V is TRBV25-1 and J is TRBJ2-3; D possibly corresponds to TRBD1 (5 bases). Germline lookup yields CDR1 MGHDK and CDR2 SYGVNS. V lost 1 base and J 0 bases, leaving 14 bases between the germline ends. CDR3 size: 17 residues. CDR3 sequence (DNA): TGTGCCAGCAGTGAATCATCCTGGGGCCGAAGCACAGATACGCAGTATTTT. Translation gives CASSESSWGRSTDTQYF.

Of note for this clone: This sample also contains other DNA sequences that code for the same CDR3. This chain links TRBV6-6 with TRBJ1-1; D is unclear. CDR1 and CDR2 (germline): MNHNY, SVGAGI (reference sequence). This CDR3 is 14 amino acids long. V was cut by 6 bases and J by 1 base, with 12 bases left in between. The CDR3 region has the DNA TGTGCCAGCAGCCTCCGGAGGACGAACACTGAAGCTTTCTTT. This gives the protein CASSLRRTNTEAFF.

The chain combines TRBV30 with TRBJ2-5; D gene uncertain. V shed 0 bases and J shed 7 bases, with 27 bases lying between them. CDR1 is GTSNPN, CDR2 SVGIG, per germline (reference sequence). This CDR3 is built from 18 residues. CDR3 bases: TGTGCCTGGAGTGTACGGGTCCCCCTCGGAGCCCCAAGAACGACCCAGTACTTC. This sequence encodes CAWSVRVPLGAPRTTQYF.

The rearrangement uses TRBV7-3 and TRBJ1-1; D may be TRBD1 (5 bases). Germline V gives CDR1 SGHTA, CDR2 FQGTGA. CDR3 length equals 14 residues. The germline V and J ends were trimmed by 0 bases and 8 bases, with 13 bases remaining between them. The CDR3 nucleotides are TGTGCCAGCAGCTTAACGGGGCCCTCCGGGGAAGCTTTCTTT. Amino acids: CASSLTGPSGEAFF.

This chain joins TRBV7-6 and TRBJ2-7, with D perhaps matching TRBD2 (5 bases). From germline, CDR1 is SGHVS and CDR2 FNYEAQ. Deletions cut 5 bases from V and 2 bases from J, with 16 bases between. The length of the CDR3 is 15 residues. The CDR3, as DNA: TGTGCCAGCAGCCCCCTGGGTGGGGAGACCTACGAGCAGTACTTC. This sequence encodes CASSPLGGETYEQYF.

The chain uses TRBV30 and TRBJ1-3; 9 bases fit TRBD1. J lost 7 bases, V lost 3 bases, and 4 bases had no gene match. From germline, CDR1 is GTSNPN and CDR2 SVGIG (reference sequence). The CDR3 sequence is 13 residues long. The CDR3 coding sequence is TGTGCCTGGAGGGGACAGGGTGCGAACACCATATATTTT. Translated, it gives CAWRGQGANTIYF.

CDR3 sequence: CASSSPRQAIYNSPLHF. In DNA, the CDR3 is TGTGCCAGCAGCTCCCCACGACAGGCTATCTATAATTCACCCCTCCACTTT. J is TRBJ1-6 and V is TRBV7-4; tentative D call: TRBD1 (6 bases). Germline V gene lookup returns CDR1 SGHVT and CDR2 SQSDAQ. Trimming left V 4 bases short and J 3 bases short, with 16 bases between. This CDR3 has 17 amino acids.

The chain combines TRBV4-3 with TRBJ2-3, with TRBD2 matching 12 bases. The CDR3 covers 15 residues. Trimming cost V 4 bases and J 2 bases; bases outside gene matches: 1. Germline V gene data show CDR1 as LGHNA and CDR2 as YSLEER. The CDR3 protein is CASSPSGGATDTQYF. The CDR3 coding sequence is TGCGCCAGCAGCCCTAGCGGGGGGGCCACAGATACGCAGTATTTT.

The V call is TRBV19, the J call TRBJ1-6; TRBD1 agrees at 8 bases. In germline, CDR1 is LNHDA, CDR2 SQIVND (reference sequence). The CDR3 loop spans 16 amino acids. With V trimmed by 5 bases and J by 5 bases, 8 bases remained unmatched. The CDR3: CASSLKQGVNNSPLHF. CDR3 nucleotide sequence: TGTGCCAGTAGTTTAAAACAGGGGGTAAATAATTCACCCCTCCACTTT.

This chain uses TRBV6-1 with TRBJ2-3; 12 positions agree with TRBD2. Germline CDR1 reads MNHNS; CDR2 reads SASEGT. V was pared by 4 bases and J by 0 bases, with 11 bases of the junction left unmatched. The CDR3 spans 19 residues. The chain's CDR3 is CASSARTSGAPGSTDTQYF. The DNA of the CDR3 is TGTGCCAGCAGTGCCCGGACTAGCGGGGCACCCGGGAGCACAGATACGCAGTATTTT.

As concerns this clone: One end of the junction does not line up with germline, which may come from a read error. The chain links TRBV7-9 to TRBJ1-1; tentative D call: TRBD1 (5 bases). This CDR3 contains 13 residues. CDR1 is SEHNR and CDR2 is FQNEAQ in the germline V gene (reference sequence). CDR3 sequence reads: CSSTLTVNTEAFF. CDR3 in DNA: TGTTCCAGCACCTTGACAGTGAACACTGAAGCTTTCTTT.

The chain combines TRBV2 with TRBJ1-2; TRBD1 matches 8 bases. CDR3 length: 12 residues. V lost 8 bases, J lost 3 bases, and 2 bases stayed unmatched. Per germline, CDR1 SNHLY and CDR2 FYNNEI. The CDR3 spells CASSTGDYGYTF. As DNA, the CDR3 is TGTGCCAGCTCGACAGGGGACTATGGCTACACCTTC.

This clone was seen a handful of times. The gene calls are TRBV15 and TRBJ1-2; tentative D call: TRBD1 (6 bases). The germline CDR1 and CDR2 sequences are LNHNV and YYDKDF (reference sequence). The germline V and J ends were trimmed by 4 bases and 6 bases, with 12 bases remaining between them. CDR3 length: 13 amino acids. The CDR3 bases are TGTGCCACCAGCAAGAGGGGGGGCCATGGCTACACCTTC. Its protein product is CATSKRGGHGYTF.

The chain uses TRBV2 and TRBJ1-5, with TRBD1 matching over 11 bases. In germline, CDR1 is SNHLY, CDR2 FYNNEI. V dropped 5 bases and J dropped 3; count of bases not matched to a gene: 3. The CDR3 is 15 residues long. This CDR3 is CASSWTGGANQPQHF. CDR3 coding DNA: TGTGCCAGCAGTTGGACAGGGGGCGCCAATCAGCCCCAGCATTTT.

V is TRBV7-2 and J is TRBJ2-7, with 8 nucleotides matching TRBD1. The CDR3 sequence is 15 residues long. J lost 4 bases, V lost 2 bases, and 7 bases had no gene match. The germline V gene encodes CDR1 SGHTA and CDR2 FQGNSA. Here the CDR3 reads CASSLIAGGVYEQYF. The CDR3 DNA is TGTGCCAGCAGCTTAATAGCAGGGGGCGTTTACGAGCAGTACTTC.

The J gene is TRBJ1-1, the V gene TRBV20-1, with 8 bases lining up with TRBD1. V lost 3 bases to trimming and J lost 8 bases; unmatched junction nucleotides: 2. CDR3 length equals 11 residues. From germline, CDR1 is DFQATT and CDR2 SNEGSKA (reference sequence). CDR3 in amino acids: CSASRQGEAFF. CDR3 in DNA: TGCAGTGCTAGTCGACAGGGGGAAGCTTTCTTT.

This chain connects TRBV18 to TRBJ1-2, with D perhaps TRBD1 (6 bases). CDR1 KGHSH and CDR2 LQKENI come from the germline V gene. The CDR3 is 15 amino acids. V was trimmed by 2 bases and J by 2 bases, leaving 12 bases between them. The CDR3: CASSPTNTGNYGYTF. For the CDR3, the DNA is TGTGCCAGCTCACCAACGAACACAGGGAACTATGGCTACACCTTC.

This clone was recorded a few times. CDR3 residues: CATLYAGQLGNTIYF. CDR3 DNA sequence: TGTGCCACCCTTTACGCCGGACAGCTTGGAAACACCATATATTTT. The chain links TRBV18 to TRBJ1-3, with D perhaps TRBD1 (6 bases). V was pared by 10 bases and J by 3 bases, with 19 bases between. This CDR3 region has 15 residues. Germline-derived CDR1 and CDR2 are KGHSH and LQKENI.

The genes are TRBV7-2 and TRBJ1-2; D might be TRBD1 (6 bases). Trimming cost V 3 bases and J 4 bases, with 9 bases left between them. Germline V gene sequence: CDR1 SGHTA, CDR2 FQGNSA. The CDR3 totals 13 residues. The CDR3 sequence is CASSFQGSYGYTF. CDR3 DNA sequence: TGTGCCAGCAGCTTCCAGGGGAGCTATGGCTACACCTTC.

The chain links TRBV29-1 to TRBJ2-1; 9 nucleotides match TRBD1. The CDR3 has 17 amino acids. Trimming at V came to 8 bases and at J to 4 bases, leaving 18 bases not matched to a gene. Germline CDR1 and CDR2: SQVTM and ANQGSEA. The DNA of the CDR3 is TGCAGCATTGGTGGCCAATTAACCGGGACAGGGTACAATGAGCAGTTCTTC. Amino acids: CSIGGQLTGTGYNEQFF.

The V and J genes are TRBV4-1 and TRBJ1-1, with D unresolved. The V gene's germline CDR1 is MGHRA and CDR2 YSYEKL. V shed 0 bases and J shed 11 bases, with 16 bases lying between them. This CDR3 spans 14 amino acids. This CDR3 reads CASSQDNLGRGAFF. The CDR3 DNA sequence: TGCGCCAGCAGCCAAGATAATCTAGGGAGAGGGGCTTTCTTT.

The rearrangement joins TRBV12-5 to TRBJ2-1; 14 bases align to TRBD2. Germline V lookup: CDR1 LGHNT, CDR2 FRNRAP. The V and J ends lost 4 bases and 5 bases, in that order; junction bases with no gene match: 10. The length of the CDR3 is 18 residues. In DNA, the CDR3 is TGTGCTAGTGGTTCCGGACAGGGACTAGCGGGAGTAGACAATGAGCAGTTCTTC. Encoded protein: CASGSGQGLAGVDNEQFF.

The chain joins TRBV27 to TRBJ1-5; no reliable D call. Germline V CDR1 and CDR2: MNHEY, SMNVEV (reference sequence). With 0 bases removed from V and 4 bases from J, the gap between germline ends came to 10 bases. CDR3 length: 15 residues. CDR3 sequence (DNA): TGTGCCAGCAGTTTATCGCGAGGAGAGAATCAGCCCCAGCATTTT. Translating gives CASSLSRGENQPQHF.

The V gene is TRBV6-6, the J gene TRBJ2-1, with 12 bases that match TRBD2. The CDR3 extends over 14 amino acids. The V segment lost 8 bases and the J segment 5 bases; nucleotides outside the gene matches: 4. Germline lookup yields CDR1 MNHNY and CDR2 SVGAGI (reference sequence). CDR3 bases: TGTGCCAGCTTTTGGACTAGCGGGAACAATGAGCAGTTCTTC. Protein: CASFWTSGNNEQFF.

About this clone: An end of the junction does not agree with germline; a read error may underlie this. The CDR3 sequence is CSSSLALAGVYEQYF. CDR3 DNA: TGTTCCAGCAGCTTAGCCCTAGCGGGAGTCTACGAGCAGTACTTC. The chain employs TRBV7-9 and TRBJ2-7, with 10 bases aligning to TRBD2. CDR1 and CDR2 (germline): SEHNR, FQNEAQ (reference sequence). The CDR3 extends over 15 amino acids.

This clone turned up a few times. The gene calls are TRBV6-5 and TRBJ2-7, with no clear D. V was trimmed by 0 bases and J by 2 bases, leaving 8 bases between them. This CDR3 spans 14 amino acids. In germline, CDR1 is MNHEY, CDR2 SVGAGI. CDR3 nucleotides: TGTGCCAGCAGTTACTCTCTCAGGCCCTACGAGCAGTACTTC. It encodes CASSYSLRPYEQYF.

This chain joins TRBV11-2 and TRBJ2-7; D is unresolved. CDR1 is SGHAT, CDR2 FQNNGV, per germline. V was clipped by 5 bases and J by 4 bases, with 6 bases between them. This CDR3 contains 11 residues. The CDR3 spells CASSPYYEQYF. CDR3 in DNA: TGTGCCAGCAGCCCTTATTACGAGCAGTACTTC.